This T cell receptor (beta chain) is from a study of T-cell reconstitution after alpha-beta-depleted transplantation in children. Trimming cost V 3 bases and J 0 bases, with 11 bases left between them. Germline V gives CDR1 DFQATT, CDR2 SNEGSKA (reference sequence). There are 14 residues in the CDR3. Preparation of the TCRbeta library involved a method that used unique molecular identifiers. TCRdb reanalysed the PCR reads using MiXCR and keeps one entry per CDR3 protein. The sample lists about 610,000 distinct CDR3 sequences, roughly a tenth occurring once. This clonotype was counted between two and nine times.

The rearrangement uses TRBV20-1 and TRBJ2-5; no reliable D call. The receptor comes from a human donor who donated a stem cell graft to a child with acute myeloid leukemia. The sequencing here drew on PBMCs from the stem cell graft donor, taken from the stem cell graft. CDR3: CSASEFIDQETQYF. The DNA of the CDR3 is TGCAGTGCTAGCGAGTTTATCGACCAAGAGACCCAGTACTTC.